This T cell receptor (beta chain) appears in the sequencing data of a study of blood T cell repertoires in COVID-19. Overall study context: Sites in the United States, Italy and Spain provided acute and convalescent COVID-19 samples.

V gave up 4 bases and J gave up 1 base; unmatched junction bases: 6. CDR3 length: 16 amino acids. CDR1 MNHNS and CDR2 SASEGT come from the germline V gene. Per the authors' pipeline: Amplified reference gene primers provided the basis for estimating nucleated cell counts. Method: immunoSEQ multiplex PCR; TCRdb's copy keeps in-frame clones and lacks some. V and J calls and clone size are those listed in that table; D and trimming were worked out from the DNA. Of around 180,000 clones detected, under 80% appear once; the ten largest clones hold about 3%. The source of this sequence is an elderly woman with acute or convalescent COVID-19. Sequenced sample: peripheral blood. The rearrangement links TRBV6-1 to TRBJ1-5, with TRBD1 matching 8 bases. CDR3 DNA: TGTGCCAGCAGTGTTGACAGGGGTGCGAGCAATCAGCCCCAGCATTTT. It codes for CASSVDRGASNQPQHF.